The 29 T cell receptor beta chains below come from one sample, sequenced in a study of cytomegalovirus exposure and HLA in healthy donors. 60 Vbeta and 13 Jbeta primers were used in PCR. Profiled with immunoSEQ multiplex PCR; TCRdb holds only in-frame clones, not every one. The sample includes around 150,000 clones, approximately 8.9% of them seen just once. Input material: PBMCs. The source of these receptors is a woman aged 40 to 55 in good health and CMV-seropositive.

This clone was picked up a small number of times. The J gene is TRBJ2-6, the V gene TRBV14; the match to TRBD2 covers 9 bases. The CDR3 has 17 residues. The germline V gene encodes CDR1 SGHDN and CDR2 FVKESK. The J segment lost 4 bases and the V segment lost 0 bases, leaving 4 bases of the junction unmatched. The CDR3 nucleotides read TGTGCCAGCAGCCAAGACCTAGCGGGGACAGGGGCCAACGTCCTGACTTTC. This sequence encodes CASSQDLAGTGANVLTF. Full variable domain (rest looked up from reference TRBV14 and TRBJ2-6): EAGVTQFPSHSVIEKGQTVTLRCDPISGHDNLYWYRRVMGKEIKFLLHFVKESKQDESGMPNNRFLAERTGGTYSTLKVQPAELEDSGVYFCASSQDLAGTGANVLTFGAGSRLTVL.

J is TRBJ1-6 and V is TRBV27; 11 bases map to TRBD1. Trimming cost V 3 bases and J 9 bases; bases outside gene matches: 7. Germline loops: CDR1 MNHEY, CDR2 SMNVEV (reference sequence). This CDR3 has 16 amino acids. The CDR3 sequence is CASSFQSGTGGSPLHF. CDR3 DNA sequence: TGTGCCAGCAGTTTCCAATCCGGGACAGGGGGTTCACCCCTCCACTTT.

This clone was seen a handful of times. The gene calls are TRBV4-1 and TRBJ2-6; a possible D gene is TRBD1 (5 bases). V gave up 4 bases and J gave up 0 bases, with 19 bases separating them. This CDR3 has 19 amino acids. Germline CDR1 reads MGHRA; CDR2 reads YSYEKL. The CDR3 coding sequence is TGCGCCAGCAGCCGTCAGAGCCCAGGGAAATTCTCTGGGGCCAACGTCCTGACTTTC. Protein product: CASSRQSPGKFSGANVLTF.

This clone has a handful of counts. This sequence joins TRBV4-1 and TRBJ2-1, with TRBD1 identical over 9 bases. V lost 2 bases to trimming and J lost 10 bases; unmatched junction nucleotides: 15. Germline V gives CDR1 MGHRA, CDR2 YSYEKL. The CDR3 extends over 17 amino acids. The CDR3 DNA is TGCGCCAGCAGCCAAACTTCCGGGACAGGGAGTTTATACGAGCAGTTCTTC. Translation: CASSQTSGTGSLYEQFF.

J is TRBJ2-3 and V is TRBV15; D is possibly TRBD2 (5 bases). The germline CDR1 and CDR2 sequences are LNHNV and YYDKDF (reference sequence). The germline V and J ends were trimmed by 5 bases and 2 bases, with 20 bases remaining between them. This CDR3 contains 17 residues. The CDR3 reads CATSSLLRGVLTDTQYF. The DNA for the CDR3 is TGTGCCACCAGCTCCCTCCTCCGGGGAGTCCTCACAGATACGCAGTATTTT.

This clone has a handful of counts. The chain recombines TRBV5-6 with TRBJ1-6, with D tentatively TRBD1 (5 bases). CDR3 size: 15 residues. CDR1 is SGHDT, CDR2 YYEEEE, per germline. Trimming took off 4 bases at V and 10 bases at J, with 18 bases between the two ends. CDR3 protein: CASSTGGLSGSPLHF. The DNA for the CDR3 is TGTGCCAGCAGCACCGGGGGACTCTCTGGCTCACCCCTCCACTTT. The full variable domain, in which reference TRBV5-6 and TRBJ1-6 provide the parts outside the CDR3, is DAGVTQSPTHLIKTRGQQVTLRCSPKSGHDTVSWYQQALGQGPQFIFQYYEEEERQRGNFPDRFSGHQFPNYSSELNVNALLLGDSALYLCASSTGGLSGSPLHFGNGTRLTVT.

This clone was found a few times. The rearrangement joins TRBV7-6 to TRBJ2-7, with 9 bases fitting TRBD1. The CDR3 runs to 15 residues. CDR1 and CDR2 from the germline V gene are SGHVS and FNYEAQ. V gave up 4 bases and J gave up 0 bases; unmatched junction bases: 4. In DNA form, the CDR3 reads TGTGCCAGCAGCTCTGGGACAGGGAGCTCCTACGAGCAGTACTTC. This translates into CASSSGTGSSYEQYF.

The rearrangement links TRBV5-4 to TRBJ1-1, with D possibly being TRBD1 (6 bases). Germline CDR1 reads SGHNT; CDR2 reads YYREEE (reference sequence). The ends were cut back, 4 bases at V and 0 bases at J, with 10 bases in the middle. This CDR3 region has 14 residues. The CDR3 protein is CASSIQGMNTEAFF. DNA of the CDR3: TGTGCCAGCAGCATACAGGGCATGAACACTGAAGCTTTCTTT.

The CDR3 nucleotides are TGTGCCAGCAGTGAAGCGGGGGGGGGCACTGAAGCTTTCTTT. It specifies CASSEAGGGTEAFF. The chain joins TRBV6-1 to TRBJ1-1, with TRBD1 as a possible D gene (5 bases). CDR1 is MNHNS and CDR2 is SASEGT in the germline V gene. The CDR3 runs 14 residues. Trimming pared 0 bases from V and 4 bases from J, leaving 9 bases between.

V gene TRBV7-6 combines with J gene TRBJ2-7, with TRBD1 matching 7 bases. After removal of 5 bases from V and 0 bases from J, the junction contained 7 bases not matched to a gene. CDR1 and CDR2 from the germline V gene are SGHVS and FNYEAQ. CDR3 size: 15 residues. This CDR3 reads CASSQGAGGSYEQYF. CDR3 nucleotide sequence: TGTGCCAGCAGCCAAGGGGCAGGGGGCTCCTACGAGCAGTACTTC. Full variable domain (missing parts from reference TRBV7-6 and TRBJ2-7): GAGVSQSPRYKVTKRGQDVALRCDPISGHVSLYWYRQALGQGPEFLTYFNYEAQQDKSGLPNDRFSAERPEGSISTLTIQRTEQRDSAMYRCASSQGAGGSYEQYFGPGTRLTVT.

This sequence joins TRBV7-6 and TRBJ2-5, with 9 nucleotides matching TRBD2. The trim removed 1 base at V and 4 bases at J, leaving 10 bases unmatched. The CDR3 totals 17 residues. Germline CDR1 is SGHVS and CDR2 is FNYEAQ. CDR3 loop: CASSLGGGGGAGETQYF. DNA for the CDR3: TGTGCCAGCAGCTTAGGGGGAGGCGGGGGGGCCGGAGAGACCCAGTACTTC.

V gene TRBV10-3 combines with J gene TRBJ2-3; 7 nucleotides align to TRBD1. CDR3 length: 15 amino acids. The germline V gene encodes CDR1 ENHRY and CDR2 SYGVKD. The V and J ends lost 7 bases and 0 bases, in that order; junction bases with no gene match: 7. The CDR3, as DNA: TGTGCCATCACCTCGGGACAGACTAGCACAGATACGCAGTATTTT. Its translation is CAITSGQTSTDTQYF.

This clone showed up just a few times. In nucleotides, the CDR3 is TGTGCCAGCTCACCCTTACAGGGGGCTTACTATGGCTACACCTTC. Amino acid sequence: CASSPLQGAYYGYTF. The chain links TRBV18 to TRBJ1-2; 9 positions match TRBD1. V lost 3 bases to trimming and J lost 3 bases; unmatched junction nucleotides: 5. CDR1 and CDR2 from the germline V gene are KGHSH and LQKENI. The CDR3 extends over 15 amino acids.

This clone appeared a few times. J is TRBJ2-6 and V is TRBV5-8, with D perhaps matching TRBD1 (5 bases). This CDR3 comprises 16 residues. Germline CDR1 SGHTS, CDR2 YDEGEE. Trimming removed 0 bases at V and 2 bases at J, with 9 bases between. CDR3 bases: TGTGCCAGCAGCTTGGTTGGGGCGGCTGGGGCCAACGTCCTGACTTTC. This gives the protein CASSLVGAAGANVLTF.

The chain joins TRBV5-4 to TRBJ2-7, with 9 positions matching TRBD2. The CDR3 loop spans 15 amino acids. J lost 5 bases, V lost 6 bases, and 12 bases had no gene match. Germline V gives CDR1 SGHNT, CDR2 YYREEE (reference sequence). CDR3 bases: TGTGCCAGCACCCGGAGGGGGACTAGCATAAACGAGCAGTACTTC. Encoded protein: CASTRRGTSINEQYF.

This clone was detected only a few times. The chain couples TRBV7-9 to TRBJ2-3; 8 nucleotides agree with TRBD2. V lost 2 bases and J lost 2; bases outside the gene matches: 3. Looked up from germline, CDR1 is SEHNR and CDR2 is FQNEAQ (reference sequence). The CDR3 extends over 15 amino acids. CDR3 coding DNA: TGTGCCAGCAGCTTACGGCGGGGGGCCACAGATACGCAGTATTTT. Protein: CASSLRRGATDTQYF. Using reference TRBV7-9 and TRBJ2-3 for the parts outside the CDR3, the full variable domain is DTGVSQNPRHKITKRGQNVTFRCDPISEHNRLYWYRQTLGQGPEFLTYFQNEAQLEKSRLLSDRFSAERPKGSFSTLEIQRTEQGDSAMYLCASSLRRGATDTQYFGPGTRLTVL.

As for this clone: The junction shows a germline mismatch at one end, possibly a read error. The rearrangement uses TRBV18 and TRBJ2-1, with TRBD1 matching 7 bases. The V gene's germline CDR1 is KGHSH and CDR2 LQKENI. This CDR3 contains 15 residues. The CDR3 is CASSFWTGGENEPFF. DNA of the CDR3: TGTGCCAGCTCATTCTGGACAGGAGGCGAAAATGAGCCGTTCTTC.

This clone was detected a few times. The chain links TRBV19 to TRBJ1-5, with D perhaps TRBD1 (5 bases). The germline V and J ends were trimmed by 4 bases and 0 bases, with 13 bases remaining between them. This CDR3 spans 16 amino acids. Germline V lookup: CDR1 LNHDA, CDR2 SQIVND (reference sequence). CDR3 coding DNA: TGTGCCAGTAGTAGCGGGGGGAACCCTAGCAATCAGCCCCAGCATTTT. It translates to CASSSGGNPSNQPQHF.

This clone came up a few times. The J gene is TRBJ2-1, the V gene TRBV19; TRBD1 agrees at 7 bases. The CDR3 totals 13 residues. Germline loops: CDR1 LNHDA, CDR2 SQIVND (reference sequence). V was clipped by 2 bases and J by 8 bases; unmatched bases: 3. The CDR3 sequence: CASSIRQGYEQFF. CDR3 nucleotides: TGTGCCAGTAGTATAAGACAGGGTTATGAGCAGTTCTTC.

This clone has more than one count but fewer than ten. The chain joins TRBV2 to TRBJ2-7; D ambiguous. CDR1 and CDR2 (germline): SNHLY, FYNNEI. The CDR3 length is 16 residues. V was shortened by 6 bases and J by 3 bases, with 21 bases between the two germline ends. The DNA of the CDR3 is TGTGCCAGCAGAAGTAGGTTTCGGAACAGCTACTACGAGCAGTACTTC. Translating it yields CASRSRFRNSYYEQYF. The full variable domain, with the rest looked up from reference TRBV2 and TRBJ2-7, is EPEVTQTPSHQVTQMGQEVILRCVPISNHLYFYWYRQILGQKVEFLVSFYNNEISEKSEIFDDQFSVERPDGSNFTLKIRSTKLEDSAMYFCASRSRFRNSYYEQYFGPGTRLTVT.

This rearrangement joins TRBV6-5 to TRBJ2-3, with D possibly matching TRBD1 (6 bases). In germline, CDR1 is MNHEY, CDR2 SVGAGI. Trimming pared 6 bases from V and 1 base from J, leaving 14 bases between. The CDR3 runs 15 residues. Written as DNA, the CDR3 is TGTGCCAGCAGCCGCCTTGGGGGCGGCACAGATACGCAGTATTTT. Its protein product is CASSRLGGGTDTQYF.

CDR3 sequence (DNA): TGTGCCAGCACGGGTTTTCGGGAGCAGTACTTC. Protein product: CASTGFREQYF. The V call is TRBV2, the J call TRBJ2-7; D not resolved. V lost 7 bases, J lost 7 bases, and 11 bases lay in between. The CDR3 consists of 11 residues. Germline values: CDR1 SNHLY, CDR2 FYNNEI.

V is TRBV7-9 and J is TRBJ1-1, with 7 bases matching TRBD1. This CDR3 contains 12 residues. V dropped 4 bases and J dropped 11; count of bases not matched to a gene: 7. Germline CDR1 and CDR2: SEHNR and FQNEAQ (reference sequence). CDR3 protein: CASSYTGVGAFF. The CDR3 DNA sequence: TGTGCCAGCAGCTATACAGGGGTCGGTGCTTTCTTT.

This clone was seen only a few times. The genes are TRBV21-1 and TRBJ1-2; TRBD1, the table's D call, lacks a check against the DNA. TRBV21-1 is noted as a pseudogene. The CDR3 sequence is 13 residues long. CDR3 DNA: TGTGCCAGCAGCAAAGTCTTCAGCTATGGCTACACCTTC. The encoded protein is CASSKVFSYGYTF.

CDR3 nucleotide sequence: TGTGCCAGCAGCCCGGAGGTGGGTCCGGGCACAGATACGCAGTATTTT. As protein: CASSPEVGPGTDTQYF. The chain has TRBV5-4 and TRBJ2-3; D is possibly TRBD2 (5 bases). The V gene's germline CDR1 is SGHNT and CDR2 YYREEE (reference sequence). V gave up 4 bases and J gave up 1 base, with 16 bases separating them. The CDR3 loop spans 16 amino acids.

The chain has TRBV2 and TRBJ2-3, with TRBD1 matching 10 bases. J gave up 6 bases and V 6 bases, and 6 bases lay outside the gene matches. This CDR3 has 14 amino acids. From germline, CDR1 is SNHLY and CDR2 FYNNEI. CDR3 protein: CASRRDRGSDTQYF. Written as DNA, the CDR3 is TGTGCCAGCAGGAGGGACAGGGGATCTGATACGCAGTATTTT. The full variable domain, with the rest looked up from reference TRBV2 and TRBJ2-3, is EPEVTQTPSHQVTQMGQEVILRCVPISNHLYFYWYRQILGQKVEFLVSFYNNEISEKSEIFDDQFSVERPDGSNFTLKIRSTKLEDSAMYFCASRRDRGSDTQYFGPGTRLTVL.

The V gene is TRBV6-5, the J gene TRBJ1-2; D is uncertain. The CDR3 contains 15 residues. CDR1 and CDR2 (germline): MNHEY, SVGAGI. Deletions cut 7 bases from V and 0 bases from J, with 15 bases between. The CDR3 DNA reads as TGTGCCAGCATGCGGGGAAGAACCCCTAACTATGGCTACACCTTC. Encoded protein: CASMRGRTPNYGYTF.

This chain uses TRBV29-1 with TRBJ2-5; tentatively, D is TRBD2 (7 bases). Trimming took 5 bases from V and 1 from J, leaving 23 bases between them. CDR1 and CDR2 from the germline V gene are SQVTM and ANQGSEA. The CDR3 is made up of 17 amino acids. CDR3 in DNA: TGCAGCGTTCTGGGGGGGCAACTCGGGGGTGCCCAAGAGACCCAGTACTTC. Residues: CSVLGGQLGGAQETQYF. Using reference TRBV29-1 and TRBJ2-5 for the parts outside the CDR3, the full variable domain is SAVISQKPSRDICQRGTSLTIQCQVDSQVTMMFWYRQQPGQSLTLIATANQGSEATYESGFVIDKFPISRPNLTFSTLTVSNMSPEDSSIYLCSVLGGQLGGAQETQYFGPGTRLLVL.

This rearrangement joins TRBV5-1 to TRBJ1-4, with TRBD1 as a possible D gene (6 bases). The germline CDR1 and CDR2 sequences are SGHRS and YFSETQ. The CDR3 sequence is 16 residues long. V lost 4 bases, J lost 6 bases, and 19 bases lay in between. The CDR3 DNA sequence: TGCGCCAGCAGCCCGAGAGAAACAGGGCTGGATGAAAAACTGTTTTTT. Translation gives CASSPRETGLDEKLFF.